Listed here is a single T cell receptor (beta chain). This specimen belongs to a study of blood T cell repertoires in COVID-19. The germline CDR1 and CDR2 sequences are SNHLY and FYNNEI. The CDR3 runs to 14 residues. V was pared by 2 bases and J by 4 bases, with 3 bases of the junction left unmatched. Data came from immunoSEQ multiplex PCR; TCRdb stores just in-frame clones and leaves some out. The repertoire consists of about 150,000 clones, with 80% occurring once and the leading ten covering under 15%. The sequenced material came from peripheral blood. The sequence came from a man in his 60s with active or convalescent COVID-19. The V call is TRBV2, the J call TRBJ2-5, with 8 bases aligning to TRBD2. The CDR3 DNA is TGTGCCAGCAGTGAACTACGGGAGGGAGAGACCCAGTACTTC. This encodes CASSELREGETQYF.